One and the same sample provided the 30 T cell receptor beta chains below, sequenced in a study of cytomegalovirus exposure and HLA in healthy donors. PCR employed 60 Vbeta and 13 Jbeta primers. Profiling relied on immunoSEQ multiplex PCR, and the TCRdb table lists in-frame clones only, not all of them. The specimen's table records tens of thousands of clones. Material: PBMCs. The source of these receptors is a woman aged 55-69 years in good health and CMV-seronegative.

The CDR3 loop is CAIAPQGVSSEQYF. The CDR3, as DNA: TGTGCCATCGCGCCACAGGGGGTTTCTTCCGAGCAGTACTTC. The rearrangement links TRBV6-6 to TRBJ2-7; 8 positions agree with TRBD1. J lost 6 bases, V lost 10 bases, and 14 bases had no gene match. Germline-derived CDR1 and CDR2 are MNHNY and SVGAGI (reference sequence). The CDR3 contains 14 residues.

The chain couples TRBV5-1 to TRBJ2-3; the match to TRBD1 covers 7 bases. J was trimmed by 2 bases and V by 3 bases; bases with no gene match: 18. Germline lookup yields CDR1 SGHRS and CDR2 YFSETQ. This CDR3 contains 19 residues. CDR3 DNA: TGCGCCAGCAGCTCCGGGACAGCGCCCAGCAGGGTAACCACAGATACGCAGTATTTT. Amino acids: CASSSGTAPSRVTTDTQYF.

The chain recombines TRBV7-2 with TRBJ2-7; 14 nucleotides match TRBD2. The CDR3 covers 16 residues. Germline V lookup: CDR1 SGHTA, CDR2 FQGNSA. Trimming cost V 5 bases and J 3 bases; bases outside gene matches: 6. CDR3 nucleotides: TGTGCCAGCAGCCGTGGGGGGACTAGCGGGAGCTACGAGCAGTACTTC. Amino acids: CASSRGGTSGSYEQYF. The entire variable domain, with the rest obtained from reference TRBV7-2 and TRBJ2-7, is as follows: GAGVSQSPSNKVTEKGKDVELRCDPISGHTALYWYRQSLGQGLEFLIYFQGNSAPDKSGLPSDRFSAERTGGSVSTLTIQRTQQEDSAVYLCASSRGGTSGSYEQYFGPGTRLTVT.

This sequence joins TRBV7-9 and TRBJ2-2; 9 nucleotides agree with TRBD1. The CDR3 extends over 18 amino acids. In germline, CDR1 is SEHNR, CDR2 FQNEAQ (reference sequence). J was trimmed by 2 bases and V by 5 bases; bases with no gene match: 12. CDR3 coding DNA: TGTGCCAGCAGCCACGGGACAGGGCAGAGGTCTAACACCGGGGAGCTGTTTTTT. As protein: CASSHGTGQRSNTGELFF.

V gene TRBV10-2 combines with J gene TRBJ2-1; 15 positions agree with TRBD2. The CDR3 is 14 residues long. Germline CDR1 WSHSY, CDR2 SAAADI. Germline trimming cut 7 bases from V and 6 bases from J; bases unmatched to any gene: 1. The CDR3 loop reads CASTGLAGGNEQFF. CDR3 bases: TGCGCCAGCACGGGACTAGCGGGAGGCAATGAGCAGTTCTTC.

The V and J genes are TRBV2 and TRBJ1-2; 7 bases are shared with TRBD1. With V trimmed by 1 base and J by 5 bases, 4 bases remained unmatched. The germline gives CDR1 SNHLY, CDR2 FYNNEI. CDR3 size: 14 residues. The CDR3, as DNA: TGTGCCAGCAGTGAAGAGGGGGCTTGGTATGGCTACACCTTC. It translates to CASSEEGAWYGYTF.

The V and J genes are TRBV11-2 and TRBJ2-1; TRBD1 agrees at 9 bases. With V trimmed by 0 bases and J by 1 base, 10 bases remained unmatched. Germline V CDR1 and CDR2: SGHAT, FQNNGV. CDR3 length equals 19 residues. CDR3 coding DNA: TGTGCCAGCAGCTTAGAGGGGGACAGGGCCTCACCTTCCTACAATGAGCAGTTCTTC. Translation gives CASSLEGDRASPSYNEQFF.

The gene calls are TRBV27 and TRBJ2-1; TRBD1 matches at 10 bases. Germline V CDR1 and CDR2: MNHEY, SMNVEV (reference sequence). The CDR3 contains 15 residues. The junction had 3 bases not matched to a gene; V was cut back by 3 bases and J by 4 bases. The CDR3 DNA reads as TGTGCCAGCAGTTTGGGGGACAGGGGTTACAATGAGCAGTTCTTC. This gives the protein CASSLGDRGYNEQFF.

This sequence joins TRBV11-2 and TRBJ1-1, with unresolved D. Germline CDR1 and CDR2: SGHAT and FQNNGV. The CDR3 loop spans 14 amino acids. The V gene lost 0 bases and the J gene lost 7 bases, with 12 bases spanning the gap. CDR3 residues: CASSLDDSAFEAFF. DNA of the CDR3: TGTGCCAGCAGCTTAGATGACTCGGCGTTTGAAGCTTTCTTT.

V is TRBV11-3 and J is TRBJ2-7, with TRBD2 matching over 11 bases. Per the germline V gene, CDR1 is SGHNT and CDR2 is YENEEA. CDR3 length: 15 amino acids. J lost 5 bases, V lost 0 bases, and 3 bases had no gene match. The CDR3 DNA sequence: TGTGCCAGCAGCTTAGAGACTAGCGGGAACCACGAGCAGTACTTC. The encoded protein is CASSLETSGNHEQYF.

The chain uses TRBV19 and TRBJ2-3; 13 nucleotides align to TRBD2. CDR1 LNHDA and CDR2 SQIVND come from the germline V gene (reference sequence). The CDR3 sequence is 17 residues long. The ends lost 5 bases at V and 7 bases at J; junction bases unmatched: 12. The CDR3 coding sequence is TGTGCCAGTAGTGAGGAAGGGACTAGCGGGAATGGGCATACGCAGTATTTT. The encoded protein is CASSEEGTSGNGHTQYF.

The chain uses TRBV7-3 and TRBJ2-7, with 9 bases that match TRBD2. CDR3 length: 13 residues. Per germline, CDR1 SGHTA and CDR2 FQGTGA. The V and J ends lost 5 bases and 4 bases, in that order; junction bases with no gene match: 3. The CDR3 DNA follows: TGTGCCAGCAGCGAAGCGGGAGGTTACGAGCAGTACTTC. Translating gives CASSEAGGYEQYF.

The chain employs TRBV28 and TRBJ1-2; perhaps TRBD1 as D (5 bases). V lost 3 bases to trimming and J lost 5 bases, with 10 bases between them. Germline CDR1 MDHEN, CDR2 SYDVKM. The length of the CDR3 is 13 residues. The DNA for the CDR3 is TGTGCCAGCAGTTTCGCAGGGACTTATGGCTACACCTTC. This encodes CASSFAGTYGYTF.

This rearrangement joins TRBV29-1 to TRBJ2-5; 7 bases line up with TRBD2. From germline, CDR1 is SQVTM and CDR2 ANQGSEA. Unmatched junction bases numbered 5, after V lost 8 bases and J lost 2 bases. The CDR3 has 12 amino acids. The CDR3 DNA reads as TGCAGCTGGCGGGGGAATCAAGAGACCCAGTACTTC. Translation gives CSWRGNQETQYF.

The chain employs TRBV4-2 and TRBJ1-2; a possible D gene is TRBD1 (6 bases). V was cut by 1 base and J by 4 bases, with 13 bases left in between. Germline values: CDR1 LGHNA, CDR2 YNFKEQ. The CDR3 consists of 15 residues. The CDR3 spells CASSQGGGHGYGYTF. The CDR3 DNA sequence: TGTGCCAGCAGCCAAGGGGGGGGGCACGGCTATGGCTACACCTTC.

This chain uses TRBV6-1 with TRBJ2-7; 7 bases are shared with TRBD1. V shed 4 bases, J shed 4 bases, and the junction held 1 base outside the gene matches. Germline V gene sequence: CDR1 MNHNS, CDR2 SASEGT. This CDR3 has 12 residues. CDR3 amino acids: CASSVQGYEQYF. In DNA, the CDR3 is TGTGCCAGCAGTGTACAGGGGTACGAGCAGTACTTC.

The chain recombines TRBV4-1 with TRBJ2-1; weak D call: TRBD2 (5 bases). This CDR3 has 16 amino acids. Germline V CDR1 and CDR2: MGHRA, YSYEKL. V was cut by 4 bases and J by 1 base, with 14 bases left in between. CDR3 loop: CASSLQEDLSYNEQFF. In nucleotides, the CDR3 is TGCGCCAGCAGCCTTCAAGAGGACTTATCCTACAATGAGCAGTTCTTC.

The chain's CDR3 is CAKRNPGQGAGYGYTF. CDR3 DNA: TGTGCCAAGAGAAATCCGGGACAGGGGGCTGGCTATGGCTACACCTTC. The chain couples TRBV2 to TRBJ1-2; 12 positions match TRBD1. The germline V gene encodes CDR1 SNHLY and CDR2 FYNNEI. V lost 10 bases to trimming and J lost 4 bases; unmatched junction nucleotides: 13. The CDR3 is 16 residues long.

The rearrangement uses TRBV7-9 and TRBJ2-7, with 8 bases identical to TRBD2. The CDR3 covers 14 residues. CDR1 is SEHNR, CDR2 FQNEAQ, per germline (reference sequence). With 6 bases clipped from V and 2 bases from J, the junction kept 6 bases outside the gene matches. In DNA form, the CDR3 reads TGTGCCAGCAGTACTAGCGGAGCCCCCTACGAGCAGTACTTC. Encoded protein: CASSTSGAPYEQYF.

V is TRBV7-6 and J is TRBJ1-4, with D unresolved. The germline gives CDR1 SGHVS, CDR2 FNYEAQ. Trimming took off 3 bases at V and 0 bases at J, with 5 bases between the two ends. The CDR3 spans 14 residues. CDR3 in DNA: TGTGCCAGCAGCTTCTCAGCAACTAATGAAAAACTGTTTTTT. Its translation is CASSFSATNEKLFF.

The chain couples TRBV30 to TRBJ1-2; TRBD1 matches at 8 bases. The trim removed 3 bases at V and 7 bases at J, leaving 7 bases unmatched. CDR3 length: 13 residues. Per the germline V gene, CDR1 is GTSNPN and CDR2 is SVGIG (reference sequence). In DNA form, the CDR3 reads TGTGCCTGGAGAGAGACAGGGGAGGGTGGCTACACCTTC. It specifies CAWRETGEGGYTF.

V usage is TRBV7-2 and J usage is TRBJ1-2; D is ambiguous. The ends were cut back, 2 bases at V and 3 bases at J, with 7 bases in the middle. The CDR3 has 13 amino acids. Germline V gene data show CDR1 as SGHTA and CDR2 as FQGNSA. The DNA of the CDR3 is TGTGCCAGCAGCTTAAGCGGGGACTATGGCTACACCTTC. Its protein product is CASSLSGDYGYTF.

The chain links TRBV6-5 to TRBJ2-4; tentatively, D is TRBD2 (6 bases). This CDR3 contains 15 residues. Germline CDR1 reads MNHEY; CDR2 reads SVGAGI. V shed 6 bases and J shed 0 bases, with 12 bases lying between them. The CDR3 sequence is CASRAGPLAKNIQYF. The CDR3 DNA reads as TGTGCCAGCAGGGCGGGGCCACTAGCCAAAAACATTCAGTACTTC.

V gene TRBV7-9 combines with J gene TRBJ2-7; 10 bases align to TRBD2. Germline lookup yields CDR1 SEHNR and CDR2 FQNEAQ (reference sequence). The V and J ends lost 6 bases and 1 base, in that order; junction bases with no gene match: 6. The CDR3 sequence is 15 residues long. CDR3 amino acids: CASSLQLAGSYEQYF. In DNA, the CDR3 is TGTGCCAGCAGTTTGCAACTAGCGGGATCCTACGAGCAGTACTTC.

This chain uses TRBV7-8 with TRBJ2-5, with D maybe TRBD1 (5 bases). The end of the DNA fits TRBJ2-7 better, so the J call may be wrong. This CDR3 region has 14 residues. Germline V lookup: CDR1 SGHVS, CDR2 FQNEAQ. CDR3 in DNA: TGTGCCAGCAGCCTTCCAGACAGATCTAGCGAGCAGTACTTC. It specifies CASSLPDRSSEQYF.

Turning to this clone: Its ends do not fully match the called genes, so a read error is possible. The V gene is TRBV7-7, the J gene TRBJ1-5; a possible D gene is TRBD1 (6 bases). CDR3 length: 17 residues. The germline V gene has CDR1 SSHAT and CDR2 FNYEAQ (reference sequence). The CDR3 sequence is CASSLIPRDTINQPQHF. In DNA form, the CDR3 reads TGTGCTAGCAGCCTGATTCCCCGGGACACCATTAATCAGCCCCAGCATTTT.

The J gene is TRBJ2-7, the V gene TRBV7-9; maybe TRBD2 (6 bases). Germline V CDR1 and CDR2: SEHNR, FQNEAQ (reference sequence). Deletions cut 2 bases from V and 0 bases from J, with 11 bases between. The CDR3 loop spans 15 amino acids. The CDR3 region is CASSLSGGPSYEQYF. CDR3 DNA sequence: TGTGCCAGCAGCTTATCCGGGGGACCCTCCTACGAGCAGTACTTC.

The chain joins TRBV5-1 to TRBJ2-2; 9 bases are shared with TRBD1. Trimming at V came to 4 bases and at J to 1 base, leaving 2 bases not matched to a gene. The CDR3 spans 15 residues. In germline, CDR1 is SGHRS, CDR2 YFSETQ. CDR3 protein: CASSPGQGNTGELFF. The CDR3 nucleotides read TGCGCCAGCAGCCCGGGACAGGGGAACACCGGGGAGCTGTTTTTT.

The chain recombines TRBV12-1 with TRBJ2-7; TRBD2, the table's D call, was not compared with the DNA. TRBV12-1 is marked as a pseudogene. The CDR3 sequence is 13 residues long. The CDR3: CASSNSGPYEQYF. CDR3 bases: TGTGCCAGCAGCAATAGCGGGCCCTACGAGCAGTACTTC.

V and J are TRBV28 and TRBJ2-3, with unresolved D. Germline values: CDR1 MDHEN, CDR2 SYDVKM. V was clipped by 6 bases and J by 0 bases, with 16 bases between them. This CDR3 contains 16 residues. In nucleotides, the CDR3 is TGTGCCAGCAGCCCCCCAGGATCCGCTAGCACAGATACGCAGTATTTT. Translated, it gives CASSPPGSASTDTQYF. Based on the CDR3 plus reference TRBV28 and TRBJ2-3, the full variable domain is DVKVTQSSRYLVKRTGEKVFLECVQDMDHENMFWYRQDPGLGLRLIYFSYDVKMKEKGDIPEGYSVSREKKERFSLILESASTNQTSMYLCASSPPGSASTDTQYFGPGTRLTVL.